These 17 T cell receptor beta chains were all obtained from the same sample, sequenced in a study of low-dose radiotherapy and immunotherapy resistance in tumors. TRAV- and TRBV-specific primers, spanning alpha and beta chains, primed first-strand cDNA. For amplifying TCRs, the PCR ran for about 22 cycles with Phusion, which was used together with a constant-region primer and the adapter on the V primers. TCRdb reprocessed the reads with MiXCR, giving one entry per CDR3 protein. The data show 54,000 or so distinct CDR3 sequences, under 30% seen once. Time point reported: before trial treatment. Sample: PBMCs, taken before treatment. The receptors were gathered from a male donor with prostate cancer.

This clonotype was seen at least ten times. This rearrangement joins TRBV20-1 to TRBJ2-7; TRBD2 aligns across 7 bases. The CDR3 covers 12 residues. V shed 6 bases, J shed 0 bases, and the junction held 2 bases outside the gene matches. Germline values: CDR1 DFQATT, CDR2 SNEGSKA (reference sequence). For the CDR3, the DNA is TGCAGTGCGAGGACTAGCTCCTACGAGCAGTACTTC. It yields the protein CSARTSSYEQYF.

This clonotype was recorded many times. The rearrangement links TRBV12-3 or TRBV12-4 to TRBJ2-7; 7 positions agree with TRBD1. Unmatched junction bases numbered 7, after V lost 5 bases and J lost 3 bases. The CDR3 totals 14 residues. The CDR3 protein is CASSNRGNSYEQYF. The CDR3 DNA follows: TGTGCCAGCAGTAACAGGGGTAATAGCTACGAGCAGTACTTC.

As for this clonotype: A far larger clone is just one base off, so this is likely a read error. J is TRBJ2-5 and V is TRBV27, with 7 bases matching TRBD1. The CDR3 extends over 14 amino acids. Looked up from germline, CDR1 is MNHEY and CDR2 is SMNVEV (reference sequence). J gave up 4 bases and V 5 bases, and 7 bases lay outside the gene matches. The CDR3: CASSDPDRAETQYF. The DNA for the CDR3 is TGTGCCAGCAGTGATCCTGACAGGGCAGAGACCCAGTACTTC.

This clonotype was observed many times. The rearrangement joins TRBV24-1 to TRBJ2-2; tentatively, D is TRBD2 (6 bases). This CDR3 region has 15 residues. Between the trimmed V and J ends, which lost 0 bases and 3 bases, there was a span of 7 bases. CDR1 and CDR2 (germline): KGHDR, SFDVKD. The CDR3, as DNA: TGTGCCACCAGTGATTTGTCGGGGGACACCGGGGAGCTGTTTTTT. Translated: CATSDLSGDTGELFF.

This clonotype showed up many times. This chain joins TRBV7-8 and TRBJ2-1; D gene ambiguous. This CDR3 has 17 residues. The V end was cut by 0 bases, the J end by 6 bases, with 18 bases between. The germline V gene encodes CDR1 SGHVS and CDR2 FQNEAQ. The CDR3, as DNA: TGTGCCAGCAGCTTAGCGGATTGGAAGTCTGGAGTCAATGAGCAGTTCTTC. Its translation is CASSLADWKSGVNEQFF.

This clonotype was seen at least ten times. The chain employs TRBV10-2 and TRBJ1-2; D possibly corresponds to TRBD1 (5 bases). This CDR3 region has 17 residues. CDR1 WSHSY and CDR2 SAAADI come from the germline V gene. V lost 2 bases and J lost 2, with 18 bases in between. The CDR3 spells CASSEVRVAGNNYGYTF. In DNA, the CDR3 is TGCGCCAGCAGTGAGGTTCGGGTGGCAGGGAACAACTATGGCTACACCTTC.

This clonotype was seen just once. The CDR3 loop is CASSASGTSGDTQYF. As DNA, the CDR3 is TGCGCCAGCAGCGCCTCCGGGACTAGCGGCGATACGCAGTATTTT. The V call is TRBV5-1, the J call TRBJ2-3; 11 positions agree with TRBD2. J gave up 6 bases and V 4 bases, and 7 bases lay outside the gene matches. Looked up from germline, CDR1 is SGHRS and CDR2 is YFSETQ. The CDR3 is 15 amino acids. The entire variable domain, with the rest obtained from reference TRBV5-1 and TRBJ2-3, is as follows: KAGVTQTPRYLIKTRGQQVTLSCSPISGHRSVSWYQQTPGQGLQFLFEYFSETQRNKGNFPGRFSGRQFSNSRSEMNVSTLELGDSALYLCASSASGTSGDTQYFGPGTRLTVL.

The genes are TRBV5-1 and TRBJ2-3; D gene ambiguous. CDR3 length: 13 residues. The germline V gene encodes CDR1 SGHRS and CDR2 YFSETQ. Trimming pared 4 bases from V and 3 bases from J, leaving 9 bases between. CDR3 protein: CASSLIGTDTQYF. The CDR3 DNA sequence: TGCGCCAGCAGCCTCATCGGGACAGATACGCAGTATTTT.

This clonotype was observed at least ten times. The CDR3 here is CASSHGGIVKNEQYF. The DNA for the CDR3 is TGTGCCAGCAGCCACGGGGGGATCGTAAAGAACGAGCAGTACTTC. The genes are TRBV14 and TRBJ2-7, with 7 bases that match TRBD2. This CDR3 has 15 residues. V trimming: 3 bases; J trimming: 5 bases; junction bases outside the gene matches: 10. Per the germline V gene, CDR1 is SGHDN and CDR2 is FVKESK.

Many counts were recorded for this clonotype. V usage is TRBV20-1 and J usage is TRBJ2-3; D is possibly TRBD2 (7 bases). Germline V gene sequence: CDR1 DFQATT, CDR2 SNEGSKA (reference sequence). Trimming shortened V by 7 bases and J by 4 bases, and 15 bases separated the two germline ends. This CDR3 is 13 amino acids long. As DNA, the CDR3 is TGCAGTGGGGCGGGGGCGAGCGCAGATACGCAGTATTTT. Residues: CSGAGASADTQYF.

Note on this clonotype: One junction end does not reproduce the germline sequence, and a read error may be involved. The chain combines TRBV12-3 or TRBV12-4 with TRBJ2-1, with 8 positions matching TRBD2. The CDR3 has 15 amino acids. The chain's CDR3 is CASSRDETSDNGQFF. As DNA, the CDR3 is TGTGCCAGCAGCCGAGATGAGACTAGCGACAATGGGCAGTTCTTC.

This clonotype was counted ten times or more. The chain recombines TRBV29-1 with TRBJ2-5; TRBD2 agrees at 13 bases. CDR3 length: 14 amino acids. Trimming took 6 bases from V and 2 from J; bases not matched to a gene: 3. The germline V gene encodes CDR1 SQVTM and CDR2 ANQGSEA. DNA for the CDR3: TGCAGCGTCGCGGGACTAGCGGGACAAGAGACCCAGTACTTC. The encoded protein is CSVAGLAGQETQYF.

A note on this clonotype: Since a far larger clone is one base different, this is likely a read error. The rearrangement joins TRBV6-8 to TRBJ1-6, with TRBD1 as a possible D gene (6 bases). Trimming took off 7 bases at V and 9 bases at J, with 22 bases between the two ends. This CDR3 has 16 amino acids. Germline assignment: CDR1 MNHGY and CDR2 SAAAGT. CDR3 region: CASNYPATGRGSPLHF. In DNA, the CDR3 is TGTGCCAGCAATTATCCAGCGACAGGCAGGGGTTCACCCCTCCACTTT.

This clonotype was seen many times. The rearrangement joins TRBV9 to TRBJ1-1, with D possibly matching TRBD1 (6 bases). CDR1 is SGDLS and CDR2 is YYNGEE in the germline V gene. V was trimmed by 4 bases and J by 1 base, leaving 11 bases between them. The CDR3 runs to 14 residues. The CDR3 protein is CASSNGQKNTEAFF. The CDR3 DNA follows: TGTGCCAGCAGCAACGGACAGAAGAACACTGAAGCTTTCTTT. Looking up the rest from reference TRBV9 and TRBJ1-1 gives the full variable domain: DSGVTQTPKHLITATGQRVTLRCSPRSGDLSVYWYQQSLDQGLQFLIQYYNGEERAKGNILERFSAQQFPDLHSELNLSSLELGDSALYFCASSNGQKNTEAFFGQGTRLTVV.

This clonotype was counted many times. The chain joins TRBV20-1 to TRBJ1-2; TRBD1 agrees at 7 bases. This CDR3 contains 13 residues. Trimming removed 5 bases from V and 2 bases from J; junction bases left unmatched: 5. Germline loops: CDR1 DFQATT, CDR2 SNEGSKA (reference sequence). The CDR3 sequence is CSASQGRNYGYTF. The DNA of the CDR3 is TGCAGTGCTTCACAGGGGCGGAACTATGGCTACACCTTC.

A note on this clonotype: The junction shows a germline mismatch at one end, possibly a read error. This chain uses TRBV6-5 with TRBJ2-1, with 13 bases matching TRBD2. The CDR3 covers 13 residues. The germline gives CDR1 MNHEY, CDR2 SVGAGI. The CDR3 loop reads CASRTGTSGKCDF. CDR3 DNA sequence: TGTGCCAGCAGGACCGGGACTAGCGGGAAGTGTGACTTC.

This clonotype was seen a single time. The chain employs TRBV9 and TRBJ2-2; D not resolved. Germline V gene sequence: CDR1 SGDLS, CDR2 YYNGEE. CDR3 length equals 12 residues. Trimming pared 0 bases from V and 6 bases from J, leaving 3 bases between. The CDR3 nucleotides are TGTGCCAGCAGCGTAGTCCCCGGGGAGCTGTTTTTT. Encoded protein: CASSVVPGELFF.